The T cell receptor beta chain described here comes from a study of regulatory T cells in long-lasting Graves disease. TCR beta libraries were built with iRepertoire HTBI primers and Arm-PCR of CDR3 regions. In TCRdb, the multiplex PCR reads were re-called with MiXCR into one record per CDR3 protein. Of 540,000 or so distinct CDR3 sequences in the sample, 13% were seen once. Time point described: newly diagnosed GD, antithyroid drugs for less than 3 months. From RNA extracted from PBMCs, the TCR library was made. Patients of an endocrinology department in Xi'an, China, were included. Another study also made use of these data, one on T cells in Graves' hyperthyroidism and ophthalmopathy. That study adds: Any patient presenting with uncontrolled infection, other autoimmune disease, pregnancy or lactation was left out.

The specimen was peripheral blood mononuclear cells (PBMCs), collected at new diagnosis, from a patient treated with antithyroid drugs. This clonotype was sampled from a man aged 30-40 years with Graves disease.

CDR3 amino acids: CASSLAGGQAGSPLHF. The CDR3 DNA is TGTGCCAGCAGCTTAGCGGGCGGACAGGCTGGCTCACCCCTCCACTTT. V gene TRBV7-9 combines with J gene TRBJ1-6; 7 positions match TRBD1. This CDR3 contains 16 residues. Germline V lookup: CDR1 SEHNR, CDR2 FQNEAQ (reference sequence). Losses at the gene ends were 0 bases for V and 10 bases for J; bases not matched to a gene: 9. Using reference TRBV7-9 and TRBJ1-6 for the parts outside the CDR3, the full variable domain is DTGVSQNPRHKITKRGQNVTFRCDPISEHNRLYWYRQTLGQGPEFLTYFQNEAQLEKSRLLSDRFSAERPKGSFSTLEIQRTEQGDSAMYLCASSLAGGQAGSPLHFGNGTRLTVT.